The rows below give T cell receptor beta chains drawn from one sample of a study of T cells in narcolepsy. Data came from immunoSEQ multiplex PCR; TCRdb stores just in-frame clones and leaves some out. The repertoire has 30,000 to 35,000 clones, roughly four fifths of them found once; the top ten carry about 3%. Sequencing was performed on CD45RA- memory CD4+ T cells from PBMCs. The receptors stem from a human donor with narcolepsy. Each CDR3 is given with its conserved first and last residue. The D gene is left open where the match is weak. Some rows have no size entry. The others give once, few or many, or a class for an expanded clone.

abundance: .; j_gene: TRBJ2-7; d_gene: .; v_gene: TRBV5-4; CDR3nt: TGTGCCAGCAGCTTGATGGACGCAGGCTCCTACGAGCAGTACTTC; CDR3aa: CASSLMDAGSYEQYF
abundance: .; j_gene: TRBJ2-1; d_gene: .; v_gene: TRBV4-1; CDR3nt: TGCGCCAGCAGCCAAGAAAGCGGCAGTGAGCAGTTCTTC; CDR3aa: CASSQESGSEQFF
abundance: .; j_gene: TRBJ2-2; d_gene: TRBD1; v_gene: TRBV6-1; CDR3nt: TGTGCCAGCAGTCGGGACAGCCTGGGGGGGGAGCTGTTTTTT; CDR3aa: CASSRDSLGGELFF
abundance: .; j_gene: TRBJ1-4; d_gene: TRBD1; v_gene: TRBV30; CDR3nt: TGTGCCTGGAGCTCAGGGGGCGCAGCTAATGAAAAACTGTTTTTT; CDR3aa: CAWSSGGAANEKLFF
abundance: .; j_gene: TRBJ1-1; d_gene: .; v_gene: TRBV12-5; CDR3nt: TGTGCTAGTGGTATCGGGAGGCCCCAGGCGACGGTTTTCTTT; CDR3aa: CASGIGRPQATVFF
abundance: .; j_gene: TRBJ2-1; d_gene: TRBD1; v_gene: TRBV19; CDR3nt: TGTGCCAGTAGTAGGATTTGGGTGGCAGGGGGCCACAATGAGCAGTTCTTC; CDR3aa: CASSRIWVAGGHNEQFF
abundance: few; j_gene: TRBJ1-2; d_gene: .; v_gene: TRBV5-5; CDR3nt: TGTGCCAGCAGCTCGGGGACTACAGGAGGGTCTAACTATGGCTACACCTTC; CDR3aa: CASSSGTTGGSNYGYTF
abundance: .; j_gene: TRBJ1-6; d_gene: .; v_gene: TRBV4-2; CDR3nt: TGTGCCAGCAGCCAAGAAGCAAGGGGTCGAGATTCACCCCTCCACTTT; CDR3aa: CASSQEARGRDSPLHF
abundance: few; j_gene: TRBJ2-1; d_gene: .; v_gene: TRBV5-1; CDR3nt: TGCGCCAGCAGCTTGGGAGTGGGGGCCTTTACTAATGAGCAGTTCTTC; CDR3aa: CASSLGVGAFTNEQFF
abundance: .; j_gene: TRBJ2-7; d_gene: .; v_gene: TRBV15; CDR3nt: TGTGCCACCAGCAGAGATCAAGGAGGGAGCGACGAGCAGTACTTC; CDR3aa: CATSRDQGGSDEQYF
abundance: .; j_gene: TRBJ1-3; d_gene: .; v_gene: TRBV19; CDR3nt: TGTGCCAGTAGTCACGGGGGGAGAACCAGCTCTGGAAACACCATATATTTT; CDR3aa: CASSHGGRTSSGNTIYF
abundance: once; j_gene: TRBJ1-5; d_gene: TRBD1; v_gene: TRBV14; CDR3nt: TGTGCCAGCAGCCAAGTTTCCGGGACAGGGTACCATTTT; CDR3aa: CASSQVSGTGYHF
abundance: once; j_gene: TRBJ2-1; d_gene: .; v_gene: TRBV7-2; CDR3nt: TGTGCCAGCACCTTAATTGACAATGAGCAGTTCTTC; CDR3aa: CASTLIDNEQFF
abundance: .; j_gene: TRBJ2-1; d_gene: .; v_gene: TRBV2; CDR3nt: TGTGCCAGCAGCTCCACAGGGAAAACCTACAATGAGCAGTTCTTC; CDR3aa: CASSSTGKTYNEQFF
abundance: .; j_gene: TRBJ2-2; d_gene: .; v_gene: TRBV7-6; CDR3nt: TGTGCCAGCAGCTTAGACCAGATGGGGGGGAACACCGGGGAGCTGTTTTTT; CDR3aa: CASSLDQMGGNTGELFF
abundance: .; j_gene: TRBJ1-2; d_gene: TRBD1; v_gene: TRBV6-6; CDR3nt: TGTGCCAGCAGTATGCCGGGACAGGGCCATGGCTACACCTTC; CDR3aa: CASSMPGQGHGYTF
abundance: .; j_gene: TRBJ1-3; d_gene: .; v_gene: TRBV5-1; CDR3nt: TGCGCCAGCAGCCCGGTCGGGGGGACTGGAAACACCATATATTTT; CDR3aa: CASSPVGGTGNTIYF
abundance: medium-sized; j_gene: TRBJ1-1; d_gene: TRBD1; v_gene: TRBV19; CDR3nt: TGTGCCTCTGACAGGGGGATAAACACTGAAGCTTTCTTT; CDR3aa: CASDRGINTEAFF
abundance: once; j_gene: TRBJ2-1; d_gene: .; v_gene: TRBV7-2; CDR3nt: TGTGCCAGCAGCTCGCAGGGGCGGGTCAATGAGCAGTTCTTC; CDR3aa: CASSSQGRVNEQFF
abundance: once; j_gene: TRBJ1-5; d_gene: TRBD1; v_gene: TRBV2; CDR3nt: TGTGCCAGCAGTGAATCGACAGGGGGACGACAGGGTCAGCCCCAGCATTTT; CDR3aa: CASSESTGGRQGQPQHF
abundance: .; j_gene: TRBJ1-1; d_gene: .; v_gene: TRBV7-6; CDR3nt: TGTGCCAGCAGCTTGAAGTCTCGAACTGAAGCTTTCTTT; CDR3aa: CASSLKSRTEAFF
abundance: .; j_gene: TRBJ1-4; d_gene: .; v_gene: TRBV18; CDR3nt: TGTGCCAGCTCGGATGGGGGGGCAACTAATGAAAAACTGTTTTTT; CDR3aa: CASSDGGATNEKLFF
abundance: .; j_gene: TRBJ2-7; d_gene: .; v_gene: TRBV15; CDR3nt: TGTGCCACCAGCAGAGACGATCTTGGCGAGCAGTACTTC; CDR3aa: CATSRDDLGEQYF
abundance: .; j_gene: TRBJ1-1; d_gene: TRBD1; v_gene: TRBV12-5; CDR3nt: TGTGCTAGTGGTTTGGTCGTTACAGGGGACACTGAAGCTTTCTTT; CDR3aa: CASGLVVTGDTEAFF
abundance: .; j_gene: TRBJ1-3; d_gene: TRBD1; v_gene: TRBV7-6; CDR3nt: TGTGCCAGCAGCTTACGTAGGAAAGGACAGGGGTATCTCCGTGGAAACACCATATATTTT; CDR3aa: CASSLRRKGQGYLRGNTIYF
abundance: .; j_gene: TRBJ2-7; d_gene: TRBD1; v_gene: TRBV4-3; CDR3nt: TGCGCCAGCAGCCAAGATCTCGGGGACAGGGCCAACGAGCAGTACTTC; CDR3aa: CASSQDLGDRANEQYF
abundance: few; j_gene: TRBJ2-7; d_gene: TRBD2; v_gene: TRBV11-2; CDR3nt: TGTGCCAGCAGCTTGGGACTAGCGTATACCCACGAGCAGTACTTC; CDR3aa: CASSLGLAYTHEQYF
abundance: .; j_gene: TRBJ2-5; d_gene: .; v_gene: TRBV6-6; CDR3nt: TGTGCCAGCAGTAAAAGCGGGGAGACCCAGTACTTC; CDR3aa: CASSKSGETQYF
abundance: .; j_gene: TRBJ2-2; d_gene: .; v_gene: TRBV7-2; CDR3nt: TGTGCCAGCAGCTCCAACGTTGGCGGCACCGGGGAGCTGTTTTTT; CDR3aa: CASSSNVGGTGELFF
abundance: .; j_gene: TRBJ1-1; d_gene: TRBD1; v_gene: TRBV7-2; CDR3nt: TGTGCCAGCAGCCCACATGACAGGGGAACTGAAGCTTTCTTT; CDR3aa: CASSPHDRGTEAFF
abundance: .; j_gene: TRBJ2-1; d_gene: TRBD2; v_gene: TRBV2; CDR3nt: TGTGCCAGCCGGCAGGCCGGGGTGGGACTAGCAGACGATGAGCAGTTCTTC; CDR3aa: CASRQAGVGLADDEQFF
abundance: .; j_gene: TRBJ1-1; d_gene: .; v_gene: TRBV5-1; CDR3nt: TGCGCCAGCAGCTTGTCGATGGTCAACACTGAAGCTTTCTTT; CDR3aa: CASSLSMVNTEAFF
abundance: .; j_gene: TRBJ1-2; d_gene: TRBD1; v_gene: TRBV5-5; CDR3nt: TGTGCCAGCAGCTTGTTTACAGGGGGCGGCTATGGCTACACCTTC; CDR3aa: CASSLFTGGGYGYTF
abundance: .; j_gene: TRBJ2-3; d_gene: .; v_gene: TRBV7-9; CDR3nt: TGTGCCAGCAGCTATGCCGGGAACACAGATACGCAGTATTTT; CDR3aa: CASSYAGNTDTQYF
abundance: .; j_gene: TRBJ1-2; d_gene: TRBD1; v_gene: TRBV6-1; CDR3nt: TGTGCCAGCAGTGACCGACAGGGGGAGGATGGCTACACCTTC; CDR3aa: CASSDRQGEDGYTF
abundance: .; j_gene: TRBJ2-7; d_gene: TRBD1; v_gene: TRBV5-1; CDR3nt: TGCGCCAGCAGCTTAACGGGACAGGGGTCCTCCTACGAGCAGTACTTC; CDR3aa: CASSLTGQGSSYEQYF
abundance: .; j_gene: TRBJ2-5; d_gene: .; v_gene: TRBV5-1; CDR3nt: TGCGCCAGCAGCCCCGCTCGGGGGACCCAGTACTTC; CDR3aa: CASSPARGTQYF
abundance: .; j_gene: TRBJ2-7; d_gene: .; v_gene: TRBV6-1; CDR3nt: TGTGCCAGCAGTGAGGGGGCCCAGGGGACTTTCTACGAGCAGTACTTC; CDR3aa: CASSEGAQGTFYEQYF
abundance: once; j_gene: TRBJ2-7; d_gene: TRBD2; v_gene: TRBV5-1; CDR3nt: TGCGCCAGCAGCGGTAGCGGGGGGCCCTCCTACGAGCAGTACTTC; CDR3aa: CASSGSGGPSYEQYF
abundance: .; j_gene: TRBJ1-5; d_gene: .; v_gene: TRBV7-8; CDR3nt: TGTGCCAGCAGCCCATCTCAAAGGGGAGGCAATCAGCCCCAGCATTTT; CDR3aa: CASSPSQRGGNQPQHF
abundance: .; j_gene: TRBJ1-1; d_gene: .; v_gene: TRBV5-1; CDR3nt: TGCGCCAGCAGCTACGAGAGTGGGACTGAAGCTTTCTTT; CDR3aa: CASSYESGTEAFF
abundance: .; j_gene: TRBJ2-3; d_gene: TRBD2; v_gene: TRBV7-9; CDR3nt: TGTGCCAGCAGAGATACTAGCGGGAGCACAGATACGCAGTATTTT; CDR3aa: CASRDTSGSTDTQYF
abundance: .; j_gene: TRBJ2-5; d_gene: .; v_gene: TRBV10-3; CDR3nt: TGTGCCATCAAGGAGGGGGGGCAAGAAACCCAGTACTTC; CDR3aa: CAIKEGGQETQYF
abundance: .; j_gene: TRBJ1-6; d_gene: .; v_gene: TRBV30; CDR3nt: TGTGCCTGGAGTGGATTACAGGGCAATTCACCCCTCCACTTT; CDR3aa: CAWSGLQGNSPLHF
abundance: .; j_gene: TRBJ1-5; d_gene: TRBD1; v_gene: TRBV19; CDR3nt: TGTGCCAGTAACCTCCGGGACAGGGACAATCAGCCCCAGCATTTT; CDR3aa: CASNLRDRDNQPQHF
abundance: .; j_gene: TRBJ1-1; d_gene: .; v_gene: TRBV9; CDR3nt: TGTGCCAGCAGCGGGGTAGACCCCGGGGGGGCTGAAGCTTTCTTT; CDR3aa: CASSGVDPGGAEAFF
abundance: .; j_gene: TRBJ2-5; d_gene: TRBD1; v_gene: TRBV5-1; CDR3nt: TGCGCCAGCAGCTTTGCGCTATTGACAGGGACACAAGAGACCCAGTACTTC; CDR3aa: CASSFALLTGTQETQYF
abundance: few; j_gene: TRBJ1-5; d_gene: TRBD1; v_gene: TRBV19; CDR3nt: TGTGCCAGTAGTACCGGACAGGGGGCTCGCAATCAGCCCCAGCATTTT; CDR3aa: CASSTGQGARNQPQHF
abundance: .; j_gene: TRBJ2-3; d_gene: .; v_gene: TRBV29-1; CDR3nt: TGCAGCGCTCCCTTAGGGGTTTCAGATACGCAGTATTTT; CDR3aa: CSAPLGVSDTQYF
abundance: .; j_gene: TRBJ2-1; d_gene: TRBD1; v_gene: TRBV29-1; CDR3nt: TGCAGCGCAGACCCACAGGGGAATGAGCAGTTCTTC; CDR3aa: CSADPQGNEQFF
abundance: .; j_gene: TRBJ2-5; d_gene: TRBD2; v_gene: TRBV5-1; CDR3nt: TGCGCCAGCAGCCGGTGGTCCAGCGGGGAAGGAGAGACCCAGTACTTC; CDR3aa: CASSRWSSGEGETQYF
abundance: .; j_gene: TRBJ1-2; d_gene: .; v_gene: TRBV5-1; CDR3nt: TGCGCCAGCAGCCTTTCAGAGGGGTATGGCTACACCTTC; CDR3aa: CASSLSEGYGYTF
abundance: .; j_gene: TRBJ2-1; d_gene: TRBD2; v_gene: TRBV4-1; CDR3nt: TGCGCCAGCAGCCACGGGACTAGCGGAACCTACAATGAGCAGTTCTTC; CDR3aa: CASSHGTSGTYNEQFF
abundance: .; j_gene: TRBJ1-1; d_gene: .; v_gene: TRBV5-1; CDR3nt: TGCGCCAGCAATGACCAGAACACTGAAGCTTTCTTT; CDR3aa: CASNDQNTEAFF
abundance: few; j_gene: TRBJ1-1; d_gene: .; v_gene: TRBV4-1; CDR3nt: TGCGCCAGCAGCCAAGCAAACACGGGGGTTACCGCGAACACTGAAGCTTTCTTT; CDR3aa: CASSQANTGVTANTEAFF